These 29 T cell receptor beta chains were all obtained from the same sample, sequenced in a study of human T cells and chemical hapten exposure. TCRdb itself ran the RACE reads through MiXCR, one entry per CDR3 protein. The sample yields about 64,000 distinct CDR3 sequences, roughly 9.6% seen once. The time point: patch test 3, about 24 weeks after DPC sensitization. Treatment in this sample: therapeutic diphenylcyclopropenone sensitization with weekly scalp DPC. This sample comprised whole blood, obtained in connection with sensitization to the hapten diphenylcyclopropenone (DPC). The receptors stem from a woman aged 25 to 39 with alopecia areata. Some clones in this sample may be carry-over from other donors' samples.

A few counts support this clonotype. The genes are TRBV10-3 and TRBJ2-7, with a weak D call TRBD2 (6 bases). This CDR3 comprises 11 residues. The germline V gene encodes CDR1 ENHRY and CDR2 SYGVKD. DNA of the CDR3: TGTGAAACTCTACGGGAGAACGAGCAGTACTTC. It specifies CETLRENEQYF.

This clonotype appeared many times. The rearrangement links TRBV28 to TRBJ2-3; no firm D call. Germline loops: CDR1 MDHEN, CDR2 SYDVKM. V was pared by 1 base and J by 2 bases, with 22 bases between. This CDR3 contains 19 residues. DNA of the CDR3: TGTGCCAGCAGTTTATTGGTGGGTGGTCCAAGCCAGAACACAGATACGCAGTATTTT. Its protein product is CASSLLVGGPSQNTDTQYF.

This CDR3 is CASSLSWRETQYF. As DNA, the CDR3 is TGTGCCAGCAGCTTAAGCTGGAGAGAGACCCAGTACTTC. The genes are TRBV7-3 and TRBJ2-5; D gene uncertain. Germline V gene sequence: CDR1 SGHTA, CDR2 FQGTGA. V dropped 1 base and J dropped 4 bases, with 7 bases sitting between them. The CDR3 has 13 residues.

This clonotype has ten or more counts. This chain uses TRBV29-1 with TRBJ1-2; D is perhaps TRBD1 (5 bases). V lost 3 bases, J lost 4 bases, and 18 bases lay in between. The CDR3 is made up of 15 amino acids. CDR1 and CDR2 (germline): SQVTM, ANQGSEA. The CDR3: CSVDPDRRIRYGYTF. As DNA, the CDR3 is TGCAGCGTTGACCCCGACAGACGGATACGCTATGGCTACACCTTC. Together with reference TRBV29-1 and TRBJ1-2, the CDR3 gives the full variable domain: SAVISQKPSRDICQRGTSLTIQCQVDSQVTMMFWYRQQPGQSLTLIATANQGSEATYESGFVIDKFPISRPNLTFSTLTVSNMSPEDSSIYLCSVDPDRRIRYGYTFGSGTRLTVV.

The sample holds many counts of this clonotype. The chain links TRBV11-2 to TRBJ2-1, with 10 nucleotides matching TRBD2. CDR1 and CDR2 from the germline V gene are SGHAT and FQNNGV. This CDR3 has 14 residues. Trimming cost V 3 bases and J 6 bases; bases outside gene matches: 2. In DNA form, the CDR3 reads TGTGCCAGCAGCTTCGAGCGGGGGGGCAATGAGCAGTTCTTC. Translating gives CASSFERGGNEQFF.

This clonotype was observed a few times. This chain connects TRBV4-2 to TRBJ2-7, with 7 bases that match TRBD1. The V and J ends lost 5 bases and 9 bases, in that order; junction bases with no gene match: 10. This CDR3 contains 13 residues. Germline CDR1 is LGHNA and CDR2 is YNFKEQ. The CDR3, as DNA: TGTGCCAGCAGCGCACCCGACAGGGAGCGGCAGTACTTC. Protein: CASSAPDRERQYF.

This clonotype was recorded at least ten times. The gene calls are TRBV6-5 and TRBJ1-2; TRBD1 matches at 10 bases. The germline CDR1 and CDR2 sequences are MNHEY and SVGAGI. This CDR3 contains 15 residues. The V gene end was trimmed by 4 bases and the J gene end by 3 bases; junction bases not matched to a gene: 5. The CDR3 DNA sequence: TGTGCCAGCAGTTCCCGGGACAGGGGCGACTATGGCTACACCTTC. Its translation is CASSSRDRGDYGYTF.

The chain couples TRBV18 to TRBJ2-1; D is perhaps TRBD1 (6 bases). The length of the CDR3 is 14 residues. The germline V gene encodes CDR1 KGHSH and CDR2 LQKENI. Trimming stripped 5 bases from V and 7 bases from J, with 15 bases between. The DNA for the CDR3 is TGTGCCAGCTCATTCTCACAGGGTGGTAATGAGCAGTTCTTC. It translates to CASSFSQGGNEQFF.

This clonotype was seen many times. The chain uses TRBV7-2 and TRBJ2-2; 7 bases map to TRBD1. Looked up from germline, CDR1 is SGHTA and CDR2 is FQGNSA. V was clipped by 3 bases and J by 7 bases; unmatched bases: 5. This CDR3 region has 14 residues. The CDR3 here is CASSLIGGGGELFF. The CDR3 DNA is TGTGCCAGCAGCTTGATAGGGGGCGGCGGGGAGCTGTTTTTT.

The table lists this clonotype with a few counts. The J gene is TRBJ2-5, the V gene TRBV7-9; 7 positions match TRBD1. Germline V gene sequence: CDR1 SEHNR, CDR2 FQNEAQ (reference sequence). The V and J ends lost 6 bases and 5 bases, in that order; junction bases with no gene match: 12. This CDR3 spans 15 amino acids. Here the CDR3 reads CASSPGTAQGETQYF. The CDR3 region has the DNA TGTGCCAGCAGTCCCGGGACAGCCCAGGGGGAGACCCAGTACTTC. The full variable domain, rest sourced from reference TRBV7-9 and TRBJ2-5, is DTGVSQNPRHKITKRGQNVTFRCDPISEHNRLYWYRQTLGQGPEFLTYFQNEAQLEKSRLLSDRFSAERPKGSFSTLEIQRTEQGDSAMYLCASSPGTAQGETQYFGPGTRLLVL.

This clonotype was counted at least ten times. The CDR3 coding sequence is TGTGCCAGCAGTTACTCGAGACAGGGTGATGACACTGAAGCTTTCTTT. Its translation is CASSYSRQGDDTEAFF. The chain employs TRBV6-2 or TRBV6-3 and TRBJ1-1; TRBD1 agrees at 7 bases. This CDR3 has 16 residues. Germline values: CDR1 MNHEY, CDR2 SVGEGT. With 0 bases clipped from V and 3 bases from J, the junction kept 7 bases outside the gene matches.

The J gene is TRBJ1-1, the V gene TRBV5-1; 9 bases are a match to TRBD1. Germline V CDR1 and CDR2: SGHRS, YFSETQ. CDR3 length equals 15 residues. The V segment lost 5 bases and the J segment 2 bases; nucleotides outside the gene matches: 7. The CDR3 loop reads CASSNGQGLNTEAFF. The CDR3 nucleotides read TGCGCCAGCAGTAACGGACAGGGGCTAAACACTGAAGCTTTCTTT.

This clonotype was detected many times. This chain links TRBV3-1 with TRBJ2-5; no clear D. V was trimmed by 0 bases and J by 5 bases, leaving 10 bases between them. The CDR3 covers 14 residues. Germline V gene data show CDR1 as LGHDT and CDR2 as YNNKEL (reference sequence). Here the CDR3 reads CASSQDRIYETQYF. The CDR3 DNA reads as TGTGCCAGCAGCCAAGATCGGATCTATGAGACCCAGTACTTC.

This clonotype was detected only a few times. V is TRBV18 and J is TRBJ2-5; D not certain. V gave up 0 bases and J gave up 2 bases, with 16 bases separating them. The CDR3 consists of 17 residues. The germline gives CDR1 KGHSH, CDR2 LQKENI. The CDR3 reads CASSPPNYKQTQETQYF. DNA of the CDR3: TGTGCCAGCTCACCACCCAATTACAAGCAGACTCAAGAGACCCAGTACTTC.

The chain couples TRBV5-4 to TRBJ1-2; tentative D call: TRBD1 (6 bases). Germline values: CDR1 SGHNT, CDR2 YYREEE (reference sequence). The CDR3 is 15 amino acids. V lost 4 bases and J lost 7, with 20 bases in between. This chain's CDR3 is CASSLGGARMFGYTF. The CDR3 region has the DNA TGTGCCAGCAGCCTGGGGGGGGCGCGGATGTTTGGCTACACCTTC.

This chain joins TRBV4-1 and TRBJ2-7; the match to TRBD2 covers 11 bases. The CDR3 runs 16 residues. Trimming at V came to 1 base and at J to 0 bases, leaving 2 bases not matched to a gene. Germline V gene data show CDR1 as MGHRA and CDR2 as YSYEKL. CDR3 in amino acids: CASSQAGTSGSYEQYF. DNA for the CDR3: TGCGCCAGCAGCCAAGCAGGGACTAGCGGCTCCTACGAGCAGTACTTC.

This clonotype was counted a few times. The chain carries TRBV4-1 and TRBJ2-2; 7 bases line up with TRBD2. Germline values: CDR1 MGHRA, CDR2 YSYEKL. The CDR3 spans 13 residues. The V gene end was trimmed by 6 bases and the J gene end by 4 bases; junction bases not matched to a gene: 2. The CDR3 protein is CASRGLSTGELFF. CDR3 DNA sequence: TGCGCCAGCAGGGGACTATCCACCGGGGAGCTGTTTTTT.

This clonotype was seen a handful of times. The rearrangement links TRBV20-1 to TRBJ2-3, with 11 positions matching TRBD2. Germline V gene lookup returns CDR1 DFQATT and CDR2 SNEGSKA (reference sequence). The junction had 3 bases not matched to a gene; V was cut back by 4 bases and J by 3 bases. CDR3 length: 14 residues. DNA for the CDR3: TGCAGTGCTACTTTAGCGGGAGGGACAGATACGCAGTATTTT. This encodes CSATLAGGTDTQYF.

This clonotype came up a few times. This chain joins TRBV28 and TRBJ1-4, with 7 bases matching TRBD1. The CDR3 covers 15 residues. V lost 2 bases and J lost 8; bases outside the gene matches: 8. Germline V gene lookup returns CDR1 MDHEN and CDR2 SYDVKM. CDR3 nucleotide sequence: TGTGCCAGCAGTTTACCGGCAGGGGGAAAAGAAAAACTGTTTTTT. Amino acid sequence: CASSLPAGGKEKLFF.

Remarks on this clonotype: A much larger clonotype is one base distant, so this may be a read error. V gene TRBV11-2 combines with J gene TRBJ2-1, with 14 bases matching TRBD2. The junction had 15 bases not matched to a gene; V was cut back by 5 bases and J by 9 bases. CDR3 size: 18 residues. Germline assignment: CDR1 SGHAT and CDR2 FQNNGV. The CDR3 sequence is CASSGTSGRRVRGIEQFF. CDR3 in DNA: TGTGCCAGCAGCGGGACTAGCGGGAGAAGGGTGCGTGGCATTGAGCAGTTCTTC.

This clonotype is labeled as medium-sized. This chain links TRBV11-2 with TRBJ2-7; no reliable D call. Germline V gives CDR1 SGHAT, CDR2 FQNNGV. Between the trimmed V and J ends, which lost 0 bases and 2 bases, there was a span of 5 bases. The CDR3 consists of 13 residues. This chain's CDR3 is CASSLDRTYEQYF. The CDR3 DNA is TGTGCCAGCAGCTTAGATCGCACCTACGAGCAGTACTTC.

This clonotype has only one observation. The chain couples TRBV20-1 to TRBJ1-1, with D uncertain. This CDR3 is 12 amino acids long. Trimming shortened V by 7 bases and J by 1 base, and 10 bases separated the two germline ends. The germline V gene has CDR1 DFQATT and CDR2 SNEGSKA (reference sequence). Here the CDR3 DNA reads TGCAGTGTTAGCCAGCCGAACACTGAAGCTTTCTTT. It translates to CSVSQPNTEAFF.

The V call is TRBV12-3 or TRBV12-4, the J call TRBJ2-2, with TRBD1 identical over 7 bases. The CDR3 has 15 residues. Losses at the gene ends were 6 bases for V and 6 bases for J; bases not matched to a gene: 10. CDR3: CASRQQGQSSGELFF. In DNA, the CDR3 is TGTGCCAGCAGGCAACAGGGACAGAGTTCCGGGGAGCTGTTTTTT.

This clonotype is large within its sample. This chain uses TRBV12-3 or TRBV12-4 with TRBJ1-1; D gene ambiguous. V dropped 3 bases and J dropped 0 bases, with 14 bases sitting between them. The CDR3 has 16 residues. The chain's CDR3 is CASSFSSTPLNTEAFF. The CDR3 nucleotides are TGTGCCAGCAGTTTTTCCTCGACTCCCTTGAACACTGAAGCTTTCTTT.

The sample holds many counts of this clonotype. The rearrangement links TRBV20-1 to TRBJ2-2, with no clear D. CDR1 and CDR2 (germline): DFQATT, SNEGSKA (reference sequence). Between the trimmed V and J ends, which lost 3 bases and 7 bases, there was a span of 9 bases. The CDR3 extends over 12 amino acids. The CDR3 is CSARSPNGELFF. The DNA for the CDR3 is TGCAGTGCTAGGTCGCCAAACGGGGAGCTGTTTTTT.

The chain recombines TRBV20-1 with TRBJ1-1; possible D gene TRBD1, 6 bases. The CDR3 totals 14 residues. Trimming took 1 base from V and 1 from J, leaving 10 bases between them. The germline gives CDR1 DFQATT, CDR2 SNEGSKA (reference sequence). CDR3 coding DNA: TGCAGTGCTAGAGCCCTGACAGGGAACACTGAAGCTTTCTTT. This gives the protein CSARALTGNTEAFF.

The chain joins TRBV9 to TRBJ1-1, with TRBD1 matching 9 bases. CDR3 length: 16 amino acids. J gave up 7 bases and V 4 bases, and 14 bases lay outside the gene matches. The germline gives CDR1 SGDLS, CDR2 YYNGEE. CDR3 DNA sequence: TGTGCCAGCAGCACTCGTCCCGGGACAGGGCGGGATGAAGCTTTCTTT. This encodes CASSTRPGTGRDEAFF.

The genes are TRBV15 and TRBJ2-5, with a possible D match to TRBD1 (6 bases). Germline CDR1 is LNHNV and CDR2 is YYDKDF (reference sequence). This CDR3 is 14 amino acids long. V dropped 0 bases and J dropped 5 bases, with 10 bases sitting between them. The CDR3: CATSRDRTEETQYF. CDR3 bases: TGTGCCACCAGCAGAGACCGGACAGAGGAGACCCAGTACTTC.

This clonotype was detected only a few times. The rearrangement links TRBV6-5 to TRBJ1-1; D may be TRBD1 (5 bases). Per germline, CDR1 MNHEY and CDR2 SVGAGI. The V end lost 4 bases, the J end lost 4 bases, and 13 bases lay between the germline ends. The CDR3 runs to 14 residues. CDR3 residues: CASSFGARITEAFF. The CDR3 DNA is TGTGCCAGCAGTTTCGGGGCGAGGATCACTGAAGCTTTCTTT.